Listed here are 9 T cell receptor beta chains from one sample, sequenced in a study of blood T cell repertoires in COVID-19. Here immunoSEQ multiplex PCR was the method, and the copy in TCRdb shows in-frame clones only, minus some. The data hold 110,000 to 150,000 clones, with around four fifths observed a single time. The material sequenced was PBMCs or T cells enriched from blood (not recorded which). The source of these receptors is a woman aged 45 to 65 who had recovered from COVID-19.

The CDR3 bases are TGTGCCAGCAGCTTGTCGCAACAGGACACCGGGGAGCTGTTTTTT. As protein: CASSLSQQDTGELFF. The chain uses TRBV5-5 and TRBJ2-2; possible D gene TRBD1, 5 bases. CDR1 is SGHKS and CDR2 is YYEKEE in the germline V gene (reference sequence). V was trimmed by 1 base and J by 3 bases, leaving 10 bases between them. CDR3 length: 15 amino acids.

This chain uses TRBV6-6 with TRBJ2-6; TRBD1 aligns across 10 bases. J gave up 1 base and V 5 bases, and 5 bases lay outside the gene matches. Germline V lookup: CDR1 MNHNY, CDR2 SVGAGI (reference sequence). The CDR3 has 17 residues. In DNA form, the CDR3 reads TGTGCCAGCAGTCCCGGGACAGGGGAATCTGGGGCCAACGTCCTGACTTTC. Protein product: CASSPGTGESGANVLTF.

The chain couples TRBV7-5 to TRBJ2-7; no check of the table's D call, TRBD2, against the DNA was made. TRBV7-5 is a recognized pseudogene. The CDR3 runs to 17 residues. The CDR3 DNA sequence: TGTGTCAGAAGTCACGGAGTTGGGAGGGTGATCTCCTACGAGCAGTACTTC. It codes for CVRSHGVGRVISYEQYF.

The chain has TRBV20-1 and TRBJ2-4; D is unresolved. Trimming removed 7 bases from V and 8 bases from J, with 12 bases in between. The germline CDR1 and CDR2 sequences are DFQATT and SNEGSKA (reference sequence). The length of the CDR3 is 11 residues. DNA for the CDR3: TGCAGTGTACACCGTCAGGACATTCAGTACTTC. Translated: CSVHRQDIQYF.

Written as DNA, the CDR3 is TGTGCCAGCAGCTTAGTCCCCGGCGGGGAAGATGGAAACACCATATATTTT. Translated, it gives CASSLVPGGEDGNTIYF. The chain employs TRBV7-9 and TRBJ1-3; no clear D gene. V lost 1 base to trimming and J lost 3 bases, with 16 bases between them. The CDR3 totals 17 residues. CDR1 and CDR2 from the germline V gene are SEHNR and FQNEAQ (reference sequence).

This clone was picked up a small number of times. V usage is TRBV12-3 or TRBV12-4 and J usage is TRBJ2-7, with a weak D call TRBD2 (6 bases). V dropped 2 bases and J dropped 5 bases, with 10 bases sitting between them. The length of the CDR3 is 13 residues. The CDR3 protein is CASSLHTSNEQYF. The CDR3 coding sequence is TGTGCCAGCAGTTTACACACTAGCAACGAGCAGTACTTC.

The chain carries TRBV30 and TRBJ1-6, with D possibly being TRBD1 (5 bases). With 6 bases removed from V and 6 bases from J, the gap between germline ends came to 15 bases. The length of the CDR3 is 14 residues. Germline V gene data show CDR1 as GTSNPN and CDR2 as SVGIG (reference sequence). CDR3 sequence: CACYRTPTNSPLHF. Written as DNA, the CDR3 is TGTGCCTGCTATAGGACACCAACTAATTCACCCCTCCACTTT.

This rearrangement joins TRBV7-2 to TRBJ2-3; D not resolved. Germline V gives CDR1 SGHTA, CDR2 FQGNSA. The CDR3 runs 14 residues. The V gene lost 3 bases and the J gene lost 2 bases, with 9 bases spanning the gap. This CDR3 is CASSLSRNTDTQYF. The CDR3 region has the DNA TGTGCCAGCAGCTTGAGCCGAAACACAGATACGCAGTATTTT.

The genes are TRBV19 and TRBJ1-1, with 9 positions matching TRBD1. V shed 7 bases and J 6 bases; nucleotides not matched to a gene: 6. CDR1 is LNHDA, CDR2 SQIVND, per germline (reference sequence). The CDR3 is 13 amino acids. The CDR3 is CASKGQGPPEAFF. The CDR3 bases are TGTGCCAGTAAGGGACAGGGTCCCCCTGAAGCTTTCTTT.